The table lists the clone carrying this TCR beta chain with many counts. This entry belongs to a study of low-dose radiotherapy and immunotherapy resistance in tumors. Study at large: Cyclophosphamide infusions of 200 mg/m2 came every two weeks, one day before radiation-immunotherapy. A daily 300 mg dose of oral aspirin was taken by patients for four cycles from cycle 1 day 1.

Priming of first-strand cDNA relied on TRAV- and TRBV-specific primers (covering alpha and beta chains). For amplifying TCRs, the PCR ran for about 19 cycles with Phusion, which was used together with a constant-region primer and the adapter on the V primers. mRNA isolates were amplified via in vitro transcription. MiXCR was run by TCRdb on the reads, yielding one entry per CDR3 protein. Here the sample spans around 80,000 distinct CDR3 sequences, about 20% being singletons. The CDR3 has 17 residues. Trimming removed 1 base from V and 4 bases from J; junction bases left unmatched: 9. CDR1 SGHDN and CDR2 FVKESK come from the germline V gene. The time point: before trial treatment. Treatment of the donors consisted of nivolumab and ipilimumab (plus aspirin, low-dose cyclophosphamide and low-dose radiotherapy).

The genes are TRBV14 and TRBJ1-5; 8 bases are a match to TRBD1. The clonotype was recovered from a male donor with prostate cancer. The sample was PBMCs, taken before treatment. CDR3 loop: CASSQANTGGRNQPQHF. The CDR3 coding sequence is TGTGCCAGCAGCCAAGCCAATACAGGGGGACGGAATCAGCCCCAGCATTTT.